Listed below are T cell receptor beta chains from one sample, sequenced in a study of blood T cells in healthy people across ages. TCRdb itself ran the 5' RACE reads through MiXCR, one entry per CDR3 protein. Of over 1,300,000 distinct CDR3 sequences in the sample, approximately 63% are singletons; the top ten hold roughly 6.3%. The sample consisted of blood. The receptor source for this set is a man between 18 and 35 years old in good health. Each CDR3 is given with its conserved first and last residue. A D gene is named only where the DNA matches it firmly. Size is stated for part of the rows, as once, few or many counts, or as a class when the clone is expanded.

v_call	clone_size	d_call	j_call	cdr3_nt	cdr3_aa
TRBV20-1	few	-	TRBJ1-1	TGCAGTGCTAGAGATGGAGGGAAGACTGAAGCTTTCTTT	CSARDGGKTEAFF
TRBV29-1	-	-	TRBJ2-3	TGCAGCGTTGAAGATCAGTGGGGCACAGATACGCAGTATTTT	CSVEDQWGTDTQYF
TRBV15	-	TRBD2	TRBJ2-1	TGTGCCACCAGCAGGGCCCTGGGGCTAGCGGGGCATTTTGAGCAGTTCTTC	CATSRALGLAGHFEQFF
TRBV4-1	-	TRBD2	TRBJ2-7	TGCGCCAGCAGCCCCGGGGGGGCCAGGAGCAGATCGTACGAGCAGTACTTC	CASSPGGARSRSYEQYF
TRBV7-2	few	-	TRBJ2-7	TGTGCCAGCAGCTTAGTCGGGACGGAATCCTACGAGCAGTACTTC	CASSLVGTESYEQYF
TRBV11-2	-	TRBD1	TRBJ2-2	TGTGCCAGCAACATCGGGACAGGGTTGACCGGGGAGCTGTTTTTT	CASNIGTGLTGELFF
TRBV6-1	-	TRBD1	TRBJ1-2	TGTGCCAGCAGACCCGGGACAGCCCGTCCGCAAACTAACTATGGCTACACCTTC	CASRPGTARPQTNYGYTF
TRBV29-1	few	-	TRBJ1-1	TGCAGCGTTGAAGGGGGCAGGAACACTGAAGCTTTCTTT	CSVEGGRNTEAFF
TRBV6-5	-	-	TRBJ1-4	TGTGCCAGCAGTACCGACCGTGATGAAAAACTGTTTTTT	CASSTDRDEKLFF
TRBV6-1	once	-	TRBJ2-7	TGTGCCAGCACAGCAGGGTTCAACGAGCAGTACTTC	CASTAGFNEQYF
TRBV28	-	-	TRBJ2-7	TGTGCCGCTAGGGGAACCTCGGGAGAGCAGTACTTC	CAARGTSGEQYF
TRBV5-5	-	-	TRBJ1-1	TGTGCCAGCAGCTTACAGGGTCAGGACACTGAAGCTTTCTTT	CASSLQGQDTEAFF
TRBV7-9	-	TRBD2	TRBJ2-7	TGTGCCAGCAGCGCTAGCGGGAGAATAGTAGAGCAGTACTTC	CASSASGRIVEQYF
TRBV10-3	few	-	TRBJ2-5	TGTGCCATCAGTGACGGGGCTTACCGAGAGACCCAGTACTTC	CAISDGAYRETQYF